A single sample is the source of the 24 T cell receptor beta chains below, sequenced in a study of shared clonotypes between healthy human individuals. Measured with immunoSEQ multiplex PCR; TCRdb has only the in-frame clones, and not every one. The sample lists about 2.1 million clones, just under 95% seen once, with more than 1.5% in the top ten. CD45RO-negative CD8 cells positively selected for CCR7 made up the naive population, which excluded terminally differentiated effector memory CD45RA+ cells. Sequencing was carried out using naive CD8+ T cells from PBMCs. The receptor source for this set is a man aged 18-30 years in good health. Some clones in this sample may be carry-over from other donors' samples.

The V call is TRBV27, the J call TRBJ2-2; maybe TRBD2 (5 bases). V was cut by 1 base and J by 5 bases, with 11 bases left in between. The CDR3 consists of 15 residues. Looked up from germline, CDR1 is MNHEY and CDR2 is SMNVEV (reference sequence). CDR3 DNA: TGTGCCAGCAGTTTATATCGGACTTCGACCGGGGAGCTGTTTTTT. Translated, it gives CASSLYRTSTGELFF.

The chain employs TRBV27 and TRBJ2-1; weak D call: TRBD2 (5 bases). This CDR3 spans 15 amino acids. The V and J ends lost 3 bases and 4 bases respectively, with 13 bases between them. Germline V gives CDR1 MNHEY, CDR2 SMNVEV (reference sequence). As DNA, the CDR3 is TGTGCCAGCAGTTTTTTAAGGGAGAAATACAATGAGCAGTTCTTC. Residues: CASSFLREKYNEQFF.

In DNA form, the CDR3 reads TGTGCCAGCAGTACGGGACAGGCTGGAAACACCATATATTTT. The encoded protein is CASSTGQAGNTIYF. The chain joins TRBV11-1 to TRBJ1-3; 8 bases agree with TRBD1. The CDR3 has 14 amino acids. The J segment lost 2 bases and the V segment lost 6 bases, leaving 3 bases of the junction unmatched. CDR1 and CDR2 (germline): SGHAT, FQDESV (reference sequence).

The V and J genes are TRBV27 and TRBJ1-2; possibly TRBD1 for D (6 bases). This CDR3 has 13 residues. The V end lost 4 bases, the J end lost 6 bases, and 12 bases lay between the germline ends. Germline V CDR1 and CDR2: MNHEY, SMNVEV (reference sequence). For the CDR3, the DNA is TGTGCCAGCAGTTGGGAAGGGGGAGATGGCTACACCTTC. Protein sequence: CASSWEGGDGYTF.

The genes are TRBV27 and TRBJ1-1; D unresolved. Germline V CDR1 and CDR2: MNHEY, SMNVEV (reference sequence). The CDR3 consists of 14 residues. The V end lost 4 bases, the J end lost 1 base, and 10 bases lay between the germline ends. The CDR3 DNA reads TGTGCCAGCAGTTGGGAGGGTCCGAACACTGAAGCTTTCTTT. It translates to CASSWEGPNTEAFF.

CDR3: CASSRGPFLREKLFF. The CDR3 bases are TGTGCCAGCTCCCGAGGCCCGTTTTTGCGTGAAAAACTGTTTTTT. The chain joins TRBV18 to TRBJ1-4, with no clear D. Trimming took 6 bases from V and 7 from J, leaving 18 bases between them. The CDR3 extends over 15 amino acids. From germline, CDR1 is KGHSH and CDR2 LQKENI.

This chain connects TRBV28 to TRBJ2-2; possible D gene TRBD1, 5 bases. The ends were cut back, 5 bases at V and 4 bases at J, with 17 bases in the middle. This CDR3 is 16 amino acids long. Germline CDR1 reads MDHEN; CDR2 reads SYDVKM. This CDR3 reads CASSTHRTRGTGELFF. For the CDR3, the DNA is TGTGCCAGCAGTACACACAGGACCCGAGGCACCGGGGAGCTGTTTTTT.

The chain joins TRBV7-8 to TRBJ1-1; D unclear. The length of the CDR3 is 14 residues. Trimming removed 3 bases at V and 8 bases at J, with 16 bases between. Germline CDR1 and CDR2: SGHVS and FQNEAQ. CDR3 in amino acids: CASSFGLGKLEAFF. The CDR3 nucleotides are TGTGCCAGCAGCTTTGGCCTCGGGAAGCTCGAAGCTTTCTTT. Using reference TRBV7-8 and TRBJ1-1 for the parts outside the CDR3, the full variable domain is GAGVSQSPRYKVAKRGQDVALRCDPISGHVSLFWYQQALGQGPEFLTYFQNEAQLDKSGLPSDRFFAERPEGSVSTLKIQRTQQEDSAVYLCASSFGLGKLEAFFGQGTRLTVV.

DNA of the CDR3: TGTGCCATCAGTGAGACTAGGGACAGGGGAGATCAGCCCCAGCATTTT. It codes for CAISETRDRGDQPQHF. J is TRBJ1-5 and V is TRBV10-3, with 10 bases lining up with TRBD1. Looked up from germline, CDR1 is ENHRY and CDR2 is SYGVKD. The V and J ends lost 2 bases and 5 bases, in that order; junction bases with no gene match: 6. This CDR3 contains 16 residues.

CDR3 bases: TGTGCCAGCAGCTTATTCGGGGCCAATAGCTCCTACGAGCAGTACTTC. Translating gives CASSLFGANSSYEQYF. The chain carries TRBV7-9 and TRBJ2-7, with D perhaps TRBD1 or TRBD2 (5 bases each). The V end was cut by 2 bases, the J end by 0 bases, with 14 bases between. Per germline, CDR1 SEHNR and CDR2 FQNEAQ (reference sequence). The CDR3 length is 16 residues.

This clone showed up just once. This rearrangement joins TRBV27 to TRBJ2-4; D unclear. The V and J ends lost 5 bases and 0 bases respectively, with 5 bases between them. CDR1 and CDR2 (germline): MNHEY, SMNVEV (reference sequence). The CDR3 has 13 residues. CDR3 in amino acids: CASSPVAKNIQYF. DNA of the CDR3: TGTGCCAGCAGTCCGGTAGCCAAAAACATTCAGTACTTC.

The J gene is TRBJ2-1, the V gene TRBV27, with D unclear. The V gene lost 6 bases and the J gene lost 3 bases, with 15 bases spanning the gap. Per the germline V gene, CDR1 is MNHEY and CDR2 is SMNVEV (reference sequence). The CDR3 length is 15 residues. CDR3 bases: TGTGCCAGCAGGGCGACTGCTCTATACTACAATGAGCAGTTCTTC. Translation: CASRATALYYNEQFF.

The rearrangement links TRBV6-5 to TRBJ2-3; the match to TRBD1 covers 10 bases. Germline values: CDR1 MNHEY, CDR2 SVGAGI. The CDR3 covers 15 residues. V lost 5 bases to trimming and J lost 5 bases; unmatched junction nucleotides: 7. The CDR3, as DNA: TGTGCCAGCAGTACGCGGACAGGGGGTGGAGATACGCAGTATTTT. Translating it yields CASSTRTGGGDTQYF.

This rearrangement joins TRBV30 to TRBJ1-1; D may be TRBD1 (5 bases). The length of the CDR3 is 14 residues. The germline V gene has CDR1 GTSNPN and CDR2 SVGIG (reference sequence). Trimming removed 0 bases at V and 4 bases at J, with 12 bases between. The CDR3: CAWSVLRGGTEAFF. The CDR3 DNA follows: TGTGCCTGGAGTGTACTCCGGGGGGGCACTGAAGCTTTCTTT.

V and J are TRBV29-1 and TRBJ2-1, with D perhaps TRBD1 (5 bases). This CDR3 comprises 16 residues. The ends were cut back, 0 bases at V and 0 bases at J, with 12 bases in the middle. From germline, CDR1 is SQVTM and CDR2 ANQGSEA. In DNA form, the CDR3 reads TGCAGCGTTGAAGACAGGGCTAGGGGCTCCTACAATGAGCAGTTCTTC. This gives the protein CSVEDRARGSYNEQFF.

The CDR3 is CASGAGSYEQYF. Written as DNA, the CDR3 is TGTGCCAGCGGGGCCGGCTCCTACGAGCAGTACTTC. The rearrangement links TRBV6-5 to TRBJ2-7; perhaps TRBD1 as D (5 bases). This CDR3 comprises 12 residues. Trimming took off 8 bases at V and 0 bases at J, with 8 bases between the two ends. The V gene's germline CDR1 is MNHEY and CDR2 SVGAGI.

The chain joins TRBV5-5 to TRBJ2-1; D gene unclear. The CDR3 contains 16 residues. In germline, CDR1 is SGHKS, CDR2 YYEKEE (reference sequence). V was cut by 0 bases and J by 0 bases, with 10 bases left in between. In DNA, the CDR3 is TGTGCCAGCAGCTTGGGCTCAGCGAGCTCCTACAATGAGCAGTTCTTC. Translation: CASSLGSASSYNEQFF.

Of note for this clone: Additional DNA sequences in this sample encode the identical CDR3. The V gene is TRBV28, the J gene TRBJ2-7, with D possibly TRBD2 on 5 matching bases. The CDR3 covers 13 residues. Per germline, CDR1 MDHEN and CDR2 SYDVKM. V lost 5 bases to trimming and J lost 4 bases, with 12 bases between them. In DNA form, the CDR3 reads TGTGCCAGCAGTCCCAGGACGGGATACGAGCAGTACTTC. Its translation is CASSPRTGYEQYF.

Concerning this clone itself: At the DNA level, this CDR3 is encoded by other sequences in the same sample as well. The chain recombines TRBV5-6 with TRBJ2-7; D might be TRBD1 (5 bases). Germline CDR1 and CDR2: SGHDT and YYEEEE. This CDR3 spans 13 amino acids. V was cut by 4 bases and J by 0 bases, with 8 bases left in between. The CDR3 DNA reads TGTGCCAGCAGCAGTCAGGGCTCCTACGAGCAGTACTTC. This codes for CASSSQGSYEQYF.

The rearrangement joins TRBV19 to TRBJ1-1; D unclear. Germline values: CDR1 LNHDA, CDR2 SQIVND (reference sequence). The CDR3 extends over 13 amino acids. Deletions cut 7 bases from V and 4 bases from J, with 13 bases between. The CDR3 DNA follows: TGTGCCAGTACCATGGGAGGGATCACTGAAGCTTTCTTT. This sequence encodes CASTMGGITEAFF.

The rearrangement uses TRBV19 and TRBJ1-5; D not certain. Germline CDR1 LNHDA, CDR2 SQIVND (reference sequence). The CDR3 covers 14 residues. V was trimmed by 3 bases and J by 0 bases, leaving 6 bases between them. For the CDR3, the DNA is TGTGCCAGTAGTATGGATACTAGCAATCAGCCCCAGCATTTT. As protein: CASSMDTSNQPQHF.

The chain links TRBV5-1 to TRBJ2-7; a weak D match, TRBD2 (5 bases). V shed 0 bases and J shed 3 bases, with 10 bases lying between them. Germline V CDR1 and CDR2: SGHRS, YFSETQ. CDR3 length: 14 amino acids. The CDR3: CASSLALRVYEQYF. Here the CDR3 DNA reads TGCGCCAGCAGCTTGGCCTTGCGGGTCTACGAGCAGTACTTC.

The chain links TRBV9 to TRBJ2-3, with TRBD1 matching 8 bases. With V trimmed by 0 bases and J by 3 bases, 6 bases remained unmatched. The CDR3 is 16 residues long. Germline V gives CDR1 SGDLS, CDR2 YYNGEE. In nucleotides, the CDR3 is TGTGCCAGCAGCGTAGAGGGACAGGCGGGGACAGATACGCAGTATTTT. Protein: CASSVEGQAGTDTQYF.

The gene calls are TRBV9 and TRBJ2-2, with D tentatively TRBD1 (6 bases). The V gene's germline CDR1 is SGDLS and CDR2 YYNGEE. Trimming took 3 bases from V and 4 from J, leaving 19 bases between them. The CDR3 has 17 residues. This chain's CDR3 is CASSEPLAGVSTGELFF. The CDR3 bases are TGTGCCAGCAGCGAACCACTCGCAGGGGTTAGCACCGGGGAGCTGTTTTTT.